The 18 T cell receptor beta chains listed next were all sequenced from one sample in a study of blood T cell repertoires in COVID-19. TCRdb keeps only in-frame clones here, not all; method: immunoSEQ multiplex PCR. The repertoire holds roughly 250,000 clones, with 70% to 90% as singletons. The sequenced sample consisted of PBMCs or T cells enriched from blood (not recorded which). The receptor set was obtained from a woman aged 25 to 45 who had recovered from COVID-19.

The chain employs TRBV27 and TRBJ2-2, with D hard to call. The CDR3 is 13 residues long. Germline lookup yields CDR1 MNHEY and CDR2 SMNVEV (reference sequence). V lost 4 bases and J lost 4, with 7 bases in between. The CDR3 spells CASSSKPTGELFF. The CDR3 DNA sequence: TGTGCCAGCAGTTCCAAGCCCACCGGGGAGCTGTTTTTT.

Comment on this clone: The same CDR3 also results from other DNA sequences found in this sample. The gene calls are TRBV28 and TRBJ2-7; TRBD1 aligns across 7 bases. The CDR3 extends over 12 amino acids. Germline CDR1 is MDHEN and CDR2 is SYDVKM. The V gene end was trimmed by 3 bases and the J gene end by 4 bases; junction bases not matched to a gene: 0. The CDR3 reads CASSLTGYEQYF. For the CDR3, the DNA is TGTGCCAGCAGTTTGACAGGGTACGAGCAGTACTTC.

The rearrangement links TRBV9 to TRBJ2-7, with 7 nucleotides matching TRBD1. The germline V gene encodes CDR1 SGDLS and CDR2 YYNGEE. J lost 0 bases, V lost 0 bases, and 12 bases had no gene match. CDR3 length equals 18 residues. Written as DNA, the CDR3 is TGTGCCAGCAGCGTAGACCCCGGTGGCAGGGGGAGCTCCTACGAGCAGTACTTC. This translates into CASSVDPGGRGSSYEQYF.

The CDR3 is CASSDTSGGGHEQFF. CDR3 in DNA: TGTGCCAGCAGCGATACTAGCGGGGGAGGTCATGAGCAGTTCTTC. The rearrangement joins TRBV7-9 to TRBJ2-1; 11 positions match TRBD2. J gave up 8 bases and V 5 bases, and 8 bases lay outside the gene matches. The CDR3 is 15 amino acids. Germline V gives CDR1 SEHNR, CDR2 FQNEAQ (reference sequence).

The V gene is TRBV7-9, the J gene TRBJ2-1; TRBD2 agrees at 7 bases. Germline values: CDR1 SEHNR, CDR2 FQNEAQ (reference sequence). The CDR3 consists of 14 residues. Trimming at V came to 0 bases and at J to 7 bases, leaving 3 bases not matched to a gene. The chain's CDR3 is CASSLAGGGNEQFF. The CDR3 nucleotides are TGTGCCAGCAGCTTAGCGGGGGGAGGGAATGAGCAGTTCTTC.

The chain has TRBV7-8 and TRBJ1-1, with D tentatively TRBD1 (6 bases). The CDR3 consists of 14 residues. Trimming left V 1 base short and J 8 bases short, with 14 bases between. CDR1 and CDR2 (germline): SGHVS, FQNEAQ. CDR3 coding DNA: TGTGCCAGCAGCTTAGGGATTGGGGGCTCGGAAGCTTTCTTT. Its protein is CASSLGIGGSEAFF.

The chain joins TRBV10-2 to TRBJ2-1; 10 bases match TRBD1. V gave up 7 bases and J gave up 10 bases; unmatched junction bases: 7. Per the germline V gene, CDR1 is WSHSY and CDR2 is SAAADI. This CDR3 is built from 13 residues. CDR3 amino acids: CASTEGTGDEQFF. In DNA form, the CDR3 reads TGCGCCAGCACCGAGGGGACAGGGGACGAGCAGTTCTTC.

The genes are TRBV7-9 and TRBJ2-5, with D perhaps TRBD1 (5 bases). Germline CDR1 SEHNR, CDR2 FQNEAQ (reference sequence). V was trimmed by 0 bases and J by 5 bases, leaving 10 bases between them. CDR3 length: 14 amino acids. The CDR3 DNA sequence: TGTGCCAGCAGCTTAGCAGGGGCTGTGGAGACCCAGTACTTC. Its translation: CASSLAGAVETQYF. The whole variable domain, remainder taken from reference TRBV7-9 and TRBJ2-5, is DTGVSQNPRHKITKRGQNVTFRCDPISEHNRLYWYRQTLGQGPEFLTYFQNEAQLEKSRLLSDRFSAERPKGSFSTLEIQRTEQGDSAMYLCASSLAGAVETQYFGPGTRLLVL.

The V and J genes are TRBV9 and TRBJ2-3; tentative D call: TRBD2 (5 bases). Between the trimmed V and J ends, which lost 4 bases and 0 bases, there was a span of 15 bases. Germline V lookup: CDR1 SGDLS, CDR2 YYNGEE. The CDR3 has 16 amino acids. CDR3 region: CASSYPTRVSTDTQYF. CDR3 bases: TGTGCCAGCAGCTATCCTACTAGGGTGAGCACAGATACGCAGTATTTT.

This clone came up once. The V call is TRBV7-9, the J call TRBJ1-6; 12 bases fit TRBD1. V trimming: 5 bases; J trimming: 12 bases; junction bases outside the gene matches: 8. CDR3 length: 15 amino acids. CDR1 is SEHNR and CDR2 is FQNEAQ in the germline V gene (reference sequence). CDR3 region: CASSPRDRGLEPLHF. As DNA, the CDR3 is TGTGCCAGCAGCCCTCGGGACAGGGGGCTGGAACCCCTCCACTTT.

CDR3 bases: TGTGCCACCTCGGAGGGACAGAGGGCGGGCAATCAGCCCCAGCATTTT. It encodes CATSEGQRAGNQPQHF. The V and J genes are TRBV28 and TRBJ1-5; the match to TRBD1 covers 7 bases. CDR3 length: 16 amino acids. Germline CDR1 and CDR2: MDHEN and SYDVKM. The trim removed 10 bases at V and 2 bases at J, leaving 14 bases unmatched.

The chain couples TRBV7-9 to TRBJ2-7, with D maybe TRBD2 (6 bases). V gave up 5 bases and J gave up 2 bases, with 10 bases separating them. The CDR3 has 13 residues. CDR1 is SEHNR, CDR2 FQNEAQ, per germline (reference sequence). The DNA for the CDR3 is TGTGCCAGCAGCACCGGGGGTACCTACGAGCAGTACTTC. Translation gives CASSTGGTYEQYF.

This chain uses TRBV11-3 with TRBJ2-2, with TRBD2 as a possible D gene (5 bases). Germline CDR1 SGHNT, CDR2 YENEEA. V lost 5 bases and J 2 bases, leaving 12 bases between the germline ends. The CDR3 loop spans 15 amino acids. The CDR3 DNA is TGTGCCAGCAGCCGCGGACTTCCAAACACCGGGGAGCTGTTTTTT. It yields the protein CASSRGLPNTGELFF.

This chain joins TRBV28 and TRBJ2-7, with D unclear. Germline CDR1 reads MDHEN; CDR2 reads SYDVKM. The CDR3 is 16 residues long. V was trimmed by 6 bases and J by 1 base, leaving 19 bases between them. The CDR3 coding sequence is TGTGCCAGCAGGGCACCTGGAGAGGAGCTTTCCTACGAGCAGTACTTC. Encoded protein: CASRAPGEELSYEQYF.

V gene TRBV19 combines with J gene TRBJ1-1; TRBD1 is a possible D gene (5 bases). Germline CDR1 LNHDA, CDR2 SQIVND (reference sequence). V dropped 7 bases and J dropped 3 bases, with 12 bases sitting between them. This CDR3 is 13 amino acids long. CDR3 in DNA: TGTGCCAGTACGGCAGGGCGGTACACTGAAGCTTTCTTT. Translating gives CASTAGRYTEAFF.

This chain joins TRBV7-9 and TRBJ1-1, with TRBD1 identical over 8 bases. The CDR3 sequence is 14 residues long. The germline CDR1 and CDR2 sequences are SEHNR and FQNEAQ (reference sequence). Trimming at V came to 5 bases and at J to 0 bases, leaving 2 bases not matched to a gene. The CDR3 DNA sequence: TGTGCCAGCAGCAAACAGGGGGTGAACACTGAAGCTTTCTTT. It encodes CASSKQGVNTEAFF.

This rearrangement joins TRBV19 to TRBJ2-7, with 8 bases that match TRBD1. The germline V gene encodes CDR1 LNHDA and CDR2 SQIVND (reference sequence). Germline trimming cut 5 bases from V and 6 bases from J; bases unmatched to any gene: 9. This CDR3 is 14 amino acids long. The CDR3 DNA is TGTGCCAGTAGTTCGACAGGGGCACTCTCCGAGCAGTACTTC. Translated: CASSSTGALSEQYF.

The CDR3 here is CASSQELSIGSYEQYF. In nucleotides, the CDR3 is TGCGCCAGCAGCCAAGAATTGTCAATCGGGAGCTACGAGCAGTACTTC. The chain is built from TRBV4-1 and TRBJ2-7; tentative D call: TRBD2 (6 bases). The length of the CDR3 is 16 residues. The germline V gene encodes CDR1 MGHRA and CDR2 YSYEKL. The germline V and J ends were trimmed by 0 bases and 3 bases, with 15 bases remaining between them.